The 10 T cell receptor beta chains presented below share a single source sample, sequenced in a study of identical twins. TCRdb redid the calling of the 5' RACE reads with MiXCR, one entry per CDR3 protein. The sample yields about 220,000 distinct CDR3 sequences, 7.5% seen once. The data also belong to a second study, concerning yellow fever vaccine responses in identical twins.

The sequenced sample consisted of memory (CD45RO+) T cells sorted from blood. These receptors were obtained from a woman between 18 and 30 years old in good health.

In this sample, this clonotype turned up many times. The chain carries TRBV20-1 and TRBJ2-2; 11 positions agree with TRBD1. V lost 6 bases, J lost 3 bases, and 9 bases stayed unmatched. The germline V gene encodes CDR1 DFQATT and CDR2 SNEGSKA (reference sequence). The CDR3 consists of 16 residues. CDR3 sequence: CSAQDRGRGDTGELFF. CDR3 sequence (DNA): TGCAGTGCCCAGGACAGGGGGCGAGGGGACACCGGGGAGCTGTTTTTT.

The CDR3 sequence is CASNSNPQETQYF. DNA for the CDR3: TGTGCCAGCAACAGTAACCCTCAAGAGACCCAGTACTTC. The chain employs TRBV6-4 and TRBJ2-5; unclear D gene. The germline V gene encodes CDR1 MRHNA and CDR2 SNTAGT. The CDR3 contains 13 residues. V was trimmed by 7 bases and J by 2 bases, leaving 11 bases between them.

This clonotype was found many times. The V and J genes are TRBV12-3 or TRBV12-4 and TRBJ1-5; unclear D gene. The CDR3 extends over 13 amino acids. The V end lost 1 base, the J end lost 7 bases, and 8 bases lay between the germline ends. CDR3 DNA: TGTGCCAGCAGTTTAGAGGGCAGGCAGCCCCAGCATTTT. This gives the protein CASSLEGRQPQHF.

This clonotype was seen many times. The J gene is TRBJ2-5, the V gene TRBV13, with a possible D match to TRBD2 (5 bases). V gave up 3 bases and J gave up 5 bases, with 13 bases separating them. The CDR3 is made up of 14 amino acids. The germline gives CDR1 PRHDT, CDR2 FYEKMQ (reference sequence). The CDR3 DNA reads TGTGCCAGCAGCTTGGAGAGGGTACCCGAGACCCAGTACTTC. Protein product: CASSLERVPETQYF.

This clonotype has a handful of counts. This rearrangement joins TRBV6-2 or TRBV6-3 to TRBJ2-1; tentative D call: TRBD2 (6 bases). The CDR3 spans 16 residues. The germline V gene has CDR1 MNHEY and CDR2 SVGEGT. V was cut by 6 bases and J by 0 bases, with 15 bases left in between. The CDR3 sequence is CASSSQEGPSYNEQFF. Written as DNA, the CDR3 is TGTGCCAGCAGCTCGCAGGAGGGACCCTCCTACAATGAGCAGTTCTTC.

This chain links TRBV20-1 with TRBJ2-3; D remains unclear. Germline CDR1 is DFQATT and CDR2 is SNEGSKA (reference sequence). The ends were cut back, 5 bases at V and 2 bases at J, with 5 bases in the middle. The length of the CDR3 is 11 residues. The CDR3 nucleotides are TGCAGTGCTGAAACCACAGATACGCAGTATTTT. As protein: CSAETTDTQYF.

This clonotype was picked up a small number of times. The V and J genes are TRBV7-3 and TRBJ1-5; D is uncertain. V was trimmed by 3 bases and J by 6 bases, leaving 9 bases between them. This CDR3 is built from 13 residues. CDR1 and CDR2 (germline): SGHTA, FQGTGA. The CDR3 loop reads CASSFTGGQPQHF. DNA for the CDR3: TGTGCCAGCAGCTTTACGGGAGGTCAGCCCCAGCATTTT.

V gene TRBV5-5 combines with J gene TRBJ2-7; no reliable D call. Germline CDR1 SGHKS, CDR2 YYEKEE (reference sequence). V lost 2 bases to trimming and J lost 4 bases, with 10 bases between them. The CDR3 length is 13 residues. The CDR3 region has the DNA TGTGCCAGCAGCTTAGAGGCCGATTACGAGCAGTACTTC. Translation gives CASSLEADYEQYF. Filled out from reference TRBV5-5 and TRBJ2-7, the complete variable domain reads DAGVTQSPTHLIKTRGQQVTLRCSPISGHKSVSWYQQVLGQGPQFIFQYYEKEERGRGNFPDRFSARQFPNYSSELNVNALLLGDSALYLCASSLEADYEQYFGPGTRLTVT.

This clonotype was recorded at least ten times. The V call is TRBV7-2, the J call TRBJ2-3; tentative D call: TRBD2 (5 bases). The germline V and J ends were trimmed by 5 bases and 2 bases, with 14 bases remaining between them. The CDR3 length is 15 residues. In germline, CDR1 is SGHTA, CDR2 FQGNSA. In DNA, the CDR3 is TGTGCCAGCAGCCCTCGTCACCGGGACACAGATACGCAGTATTTT. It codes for CASSPRHRDTDTQYF.

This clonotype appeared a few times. CDR3 nucleotide sequence: TGCGCCAGCAGCTTAATAGGTCAGGGTTTCACCGGGGAGCTGTTTTTT. Protein product: CASSLIGQGFTGELFF. J is TRBJ2-2 and V is TRBV5-1, with a possible D match to TRBD1 (5 bases). Per germline, CDR1 SGHRS and CDR2 YFSETQ. The CDR3 runs to 16 residues. Trimming stripped 2 bases from V and 4 bases from J, with 15 bases between.